The 5 T cell receptor beta chains presented below share a single source sample, sequenced in a study of lung T cells in sarcoidosis with Löfgren's syndrome. Via MiXCR, TCRdb re-called the reads, giving one row per CDR3 protein. The data show around 3,000 distinct CDR3 sequences, 15% to 20% seen once. The material sequenced was CD4+ T cells from bronchoalveolar lavage. The receptors shown here come from a human donor with sarcoidosis (Löfgren's syndrome or another form), or a control subject (not recorded which).

In its sample, this clonotype is medium-sized. The J gene is TRBJ1-1, the V gene TRBV6-1; TRBD1 is a possible D gene (5 bases). V was cut by 5 bases and J by 4 bases, with 20 bases left in between. The germline V gene encodes CDR1 MNHNS and CDR2 SASEGT. The CDR3 contains 16 residues. The DNA of the CDR3 is TGTGCCAGCAGTTCCCGGGGGGTTGGAGGCGGCACTGAAGCTTTCTTT. It is translated as CASSSRGVGGGTEAFF.

Judged by abundance, this clonotype is medium-sized. The chain combines TRBV6-1 with TRBJ1-2; D gene ambiguous. CDR1 MNHNS and CDR2 SASEGT come from the germline V gene. CDR3 length: 12 amino acids. V lost 2 bases to trimming and J lost 5 bases, with 6 bases between them. CDR3 protein: CASSEYRYGYTF. The CDR3 DNA reads TGTGCCAGCAGTGAATACAGATATGGCTACACCTTC.

In its sample, this clonotype ranks as medium-sized (0.01 to 0.1%). The J gene is TRBJ1-5, the V gene TRBV20-1; possible D gene TRBD1, 6 bases. CDR3 size: 16 residues. Trimming pared 6 bases from V and 0 bases from J, leaving 18 bases between. Germline V gene sequence: CDR1 DFQATT, CDR2 SNEGSKA (reference sequence). CDR3 sequence (DNA): TGCAGTGCCGTGCGGGGGGCCGGGGATAGCAATCAGCCCCAGCATTTT. Its translation: CSAVRGAGDSNQPQHF.

Comment on this clonotype: Compared with germline, one end of the junction differs, possibly owing to a read error. The CDR3 coding sequence is TGTGCCGCTAAGGCCGCTGCAAAGTTC. Its translation is CAAKAAAKF. The chain is built from TRBV27 and TRBJ1-2; D not certain. The germline V gene encodes CDR1 MNHEY and CDR2 SMNVEV (reference sequence). The CDR3 extends over 9 amino acids.

On this clonotype itself: This clone may be a read error of a much larger clone one base away. The chain joins TRBV4-1 to TRBJ1-1; D is perhaps TRBD1 (6 bases). CDR3 size: 19 residues. Germline V gives CDR1 MGHRA, CDR2 YSYEKL. CDR3 region: CASSQGFREQGALNTEASF. The CDR3 DNA follows: TGCGCCAGTAGCCAAGGATTTCGGGAACAGGGCGCTTTGAACACTGAAGCTTCCTTT.